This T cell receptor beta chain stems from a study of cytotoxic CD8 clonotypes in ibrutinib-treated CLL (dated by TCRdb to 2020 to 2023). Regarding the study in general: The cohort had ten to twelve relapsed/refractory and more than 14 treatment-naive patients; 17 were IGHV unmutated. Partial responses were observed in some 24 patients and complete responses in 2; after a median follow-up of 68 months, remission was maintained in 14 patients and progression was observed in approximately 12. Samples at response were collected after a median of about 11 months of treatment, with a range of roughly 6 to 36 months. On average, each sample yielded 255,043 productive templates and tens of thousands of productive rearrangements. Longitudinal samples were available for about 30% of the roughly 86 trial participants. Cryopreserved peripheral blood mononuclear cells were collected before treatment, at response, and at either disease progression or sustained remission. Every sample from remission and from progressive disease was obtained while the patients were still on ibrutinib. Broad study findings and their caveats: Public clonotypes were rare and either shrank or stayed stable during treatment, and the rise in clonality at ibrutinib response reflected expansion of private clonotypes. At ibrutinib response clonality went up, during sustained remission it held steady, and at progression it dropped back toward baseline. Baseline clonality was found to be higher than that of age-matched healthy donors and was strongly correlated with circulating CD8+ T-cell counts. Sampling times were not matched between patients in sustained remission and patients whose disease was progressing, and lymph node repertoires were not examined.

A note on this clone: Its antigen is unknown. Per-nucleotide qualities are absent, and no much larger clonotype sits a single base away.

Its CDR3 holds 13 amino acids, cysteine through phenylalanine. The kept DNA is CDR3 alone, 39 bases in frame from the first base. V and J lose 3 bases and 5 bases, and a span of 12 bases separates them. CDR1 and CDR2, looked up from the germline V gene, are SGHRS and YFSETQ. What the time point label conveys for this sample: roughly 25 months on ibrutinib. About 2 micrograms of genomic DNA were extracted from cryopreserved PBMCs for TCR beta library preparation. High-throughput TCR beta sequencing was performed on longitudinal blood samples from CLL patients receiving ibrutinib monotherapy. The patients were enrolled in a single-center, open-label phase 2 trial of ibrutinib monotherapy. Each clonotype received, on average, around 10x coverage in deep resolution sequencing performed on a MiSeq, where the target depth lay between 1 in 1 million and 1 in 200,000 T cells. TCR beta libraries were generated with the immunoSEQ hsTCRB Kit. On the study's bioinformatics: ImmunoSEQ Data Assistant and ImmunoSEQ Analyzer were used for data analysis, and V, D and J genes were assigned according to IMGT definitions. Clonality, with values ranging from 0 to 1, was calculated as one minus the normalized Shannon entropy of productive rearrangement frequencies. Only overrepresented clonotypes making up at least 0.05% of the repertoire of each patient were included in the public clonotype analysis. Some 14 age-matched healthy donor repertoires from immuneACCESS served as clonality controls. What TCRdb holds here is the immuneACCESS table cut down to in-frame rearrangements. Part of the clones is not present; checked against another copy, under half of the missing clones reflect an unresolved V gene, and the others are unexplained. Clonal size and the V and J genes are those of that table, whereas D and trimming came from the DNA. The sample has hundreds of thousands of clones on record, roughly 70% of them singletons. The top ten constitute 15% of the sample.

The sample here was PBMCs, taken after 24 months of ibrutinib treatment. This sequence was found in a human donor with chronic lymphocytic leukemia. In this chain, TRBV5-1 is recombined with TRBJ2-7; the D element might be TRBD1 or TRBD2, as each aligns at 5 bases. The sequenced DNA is TGCGCCAGCAGCTCTGTTGGGGACCACGAGCAGTACTTC. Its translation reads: CASSSVGDHEQYF.